One T cell receptor (beta chain) is described in this entry. Antigen: not known. TCRdb's copy holds only in-frame clones and misses some; the assay was immunoSEQ multiplex PCR. The sample gives 150,000 or so clones, roughly nine tenths of which show up once; 2.6% is in the top ten. This entry comes from a study of T cell responses to AZD1222 COVID-19 vaccine. Study conclusions and caveats: A reported finding is that nearly half of spike-specific TCRs target unmutated variant regions.

The sample consisted of peripheral blood, taken on day 0 of AZD1222 vaccination. The clonotype was recovered from an adult in good health.

CDR3 amino acids: CASSLGQASNQPQHF. CDR3 in DNA: TGTGCCAGCAGCCTTGGACAGGCTAGCAATCAGCCCCAGCATTTT. V is TRBV7-9 and J is TRBJ1-5; 7 bases are a match to TRBD1. Germline-derived CDR1 and CDR2 are SEHNR and FQNEAQ (reference sequence). The CDR3 has 15 residues. After removal of 5 bases from V and 0 bases from J, the junction contained 4 bases not matched to a gene.